These 7 T cell receptor beta chains share one sample of origin, sequenced in a study of PD-1 blockade in classical Hodgkin lymphoma. Clones were read by immunoSEQ multiplex PCR, and TCRdb kept only the in-frame ones, dropping some. Of more than 95,000 clones in the sample, approximately 90% were seen once. Time point specified: cycle 4 day 1 (C4D1), after 5 to 7 weeks of nivolumab. After autologous stem cell transplantation all patients relapsed, and prior brentuximab vedotin exposure differed between cohorts. The sample was peripheral blood mononuclear cells (PBMCs), taken before the fourth cycle of nivolumab. These receptors came from a human donor with classical Hodgkin lymphoma.

The chain is built from TRBV27 and TRBJ2-1, with D unresolved. Looked up from germline, CDR1 is MNHEY and CDR2 is SMNVEV (reference sequence). Trimming shortened V by 0 bases and J by 5 bases, and 11 bases separated the two germline ends. The CDR3 is 15 amino acids. CDR3 DNA sequence: TGTGCCAGCAGTTTATCCTACAAGTATAACAATGAGCAGTTCTTC. Translating gives CASSLSYKYNNEQFF.

This chain joins TRBV13 and TRBJ1-1, with a tentative D call TRBD1 (5 bases). The length of the CDR3 is 16 residues. Germline V gene sequence: CDR1 PRHDT, CDR2 FYEKMQ (reference sequence). Trimming removed 8 bases at V and 0 bases at J, with 19 bases between. The CDR3, as DNA: TGTGCCAGCTGCGACAGAAAGGGTTCCATGAACACTGAAGCTTTCTTT. Its protein is CASCDRKGSMNTEAFF.

The chain links TRBV15 to TRBJ1-2; possible D gene TRBD1, 6 bases. Trimming removed 0 bases from V and 6 bases from J, with 11 bases in between. The CDR3 extends over 14 amino acids. Germline V gene lookup returns CDR1 LNHNV and CDR2 YYDKDF (reference sequence). DNA of the CDR3: TGTGCCACCAGCAGAGAGACAGGTGGAAATGGCTACACCTTC. Protein product: CATSRETGGNGYTF.

This clone occurred a few times. The chain carries TRBV30 and TRBJ2-7, with D perhaps assigned TRBD1 or TRBD2 (5 bases each). The V gene lost 7 bases and the J gene lost 0 bases, with 16 bases spanning the gap. Germline V CDR1 and CDR2: GTSNPN, SVGIG (reference sequence). There are 14 residues in the CDR3. In DNA, the CDR3 is TGTGCCTCCGTTTCTGCAGGGAGCTCCTACGAGCAGTACTTC. Residues: CASVSAGSSYEQYF.

The chain links TRBV27 to TRBJ2-1; 9 bases agree with TRBD2. There are 16 residues in the CDR3. The trim removed 5 bases at V and 9 bases at J, leaving 14 bases unmatched. Germline lookup yields CDR1 MNHEY and CDR2 SMNVEV (reference sequence). For the CDR3, the DNA is TGTGCCAGCAGTATAAACGGAGCGGGAGGCCACCGTGAGCAGTTCTTC. It is translated as CASSINGAGGHREQFF.

The chain links TRBV6-5 to TRBJ2-2; D might be TRBD1 (5 bases). The length of the CDR3 is 15 residues. Germline CDR1 reads MNHEY; CDR2 reads SVGAGI. V lost 2 bases and J lost 6, with 13 bases in between. The CDR3 DNA sequence: TGTGCCAGCAGTTACCTGGCAGGGCGATCCGGGGAGCTGTTTTTT. Residues: CASSYLAGRSGELFF.

This clone was counted once. This chain links TRBV19 with TRBJ2-1, with D maybe TRBD1 (8 bases). CDR1 and CDR2 from the germline V gene are LNHDA and SQIVND (reference sequence). This CDR3 has 14 amino acids. V was cut by 7 bases and J by 3 bases, with 13 bases left in between. The CDR3, as DNA: TGTGCCAGTATAAGCGGGACAGGCTACAATGAGCAGTTCTTC. This sequence encodes CASISGTGYNEQFF.